This T cell receptor beta chain was observed in a study of blood T cells in healthy people across ages (dated by TCRdb to between 2014 and 2017). As for the study more broadly: In model experiments, template switching captured roughly one uniquely barcoded TCR beta cDNA molecule for every two T cells. The study measured age-related changes in TCR beta repertoire diversity using deep sequencing normalized with unique cDNA molecular identifiers. Four age groups were formed from the donors: young (average approximately 15 years), middle-aged (less than 40), aged (about 62) and long-lived (about 80). Donors of different ages were randomly distributed across sequencing lanes to avoid experimental bias. Two additional independent replicas of 1 million unique cDNA reads from the same blood draw were analyzed for two donors (one aged 18 to 30 and one aged 80 or older).

From its cysteine to its phenylalanine, the CDR3 spans 12 amino acids. Of the read, only the CDR3 DNA is kept; its 36 bases are in frame from base 1. CDR1 and CDR2 (DFQATT, SNEGSKA) derive from the germline V gene (reference sequence). Donors were 39 systemically healthy Caucasian individuals from Russia aged about 6 to 100 years. Each donor gave 8 to 10 milliliters of peripheral blood, collected into EDTA-treated Vacutainer tubes. Ficoll-Paque density-gradient centrifugation was used to isolate PBMCs, with at least 6.5 million per sample. Total RNA, at least 6 micrograms per sample, was extracted from PBMCs with Trizol reagent. The percentages of naive CD45RAhigh/CD27high T cells were determined by flow cytometry on a PBMC aliquot from every donor. This clonotype was recorded a few times. What antigen it recognizes has not been identified. A read error may produce the germline difference seen at one junction end.

The investigation overall reported the following: Compared with the aged group, the long-lived group had more naive CD4+ T cells, fewer expanded clones and increased TCR diversity, suggesting age selection. There was a strong correlation between observed TCR beta diversity and the percentage of naive T cells measured by flow cytometry. Observed TCR beta diversity per million T cells fell roughly linearly with age, and a significant reduction was already apparent by age about 43. Because profiling used bulk unsorted PBMCs, naive and antigen-experienced compartments could not be compared conclusively. The CMV infection status of donors was not known, potentially confounding age-related changes in expanded clonotypes. Estimates of total diversity based on one million sequenced T cells were considered lower bounds and underestimates.

The library came from 5' RACE. For sequencing, an Illumina HiSeq 2500 was employed. A second PCR of roughly 7 to 12 cycles was run with a J-beta primer mix and a sample-barcoded 5' primer. Each TCR beta cDNA molecule received a unique molecular identifier from a template-switch 5' adaptor carrying 12 random nucleotides. Each sample yielded at least 3 million CDR3-containing paired-end reads. First-strand cDNA was synthesized from all RNA with the Mint cDNA synthesis kit, primed by a TRBC-specific oligonucleotide. After uracil-DNA glycosylase treatment, a first 18-cycle PCR used universal primers M1SS and BC2_uni_R on all cDNA. Per the original workflow: Each sample was normalized by randomly selecting 1 million high-quality reads, each carrying a distinct molecular identifier. Reads sharing molecular identifiers were discarded rather than binned into consensus sequences. CDR3 identification, clonotype clustering and error correction used MiTCR with a Q25 quality threshold and the strictest error-elimination algorithm. A nonparametric unseen species model with Euler transformation was used to estimate lower-bound total TCR beta diversity. The public reads were run again by TCRdb, first through fastp at Q25 and then through MiXCR, and only productive beta chains were kept. CDR3 protein duplicates are merged, each entry listing the most common genes and DNA. These V and J calls derive from TCRdb rather than the authors' analysis. The sample yields about 600,000 distinct CDR3 sequences; more than 45% were counted once. Of the sample, around 24% is held by the ten largest clones.

Sequenced material: blood. The sequence derives from an elderly man in good health. The chain uses TRBV20-1 and TRBJ1-1; no confident D gene assignment can be made. CDR3 sequence: CSARPLQTGAFF. The bases read TGCAGTGCTAGGCCGCTTCAAACTGGAGCTTTCTTT.